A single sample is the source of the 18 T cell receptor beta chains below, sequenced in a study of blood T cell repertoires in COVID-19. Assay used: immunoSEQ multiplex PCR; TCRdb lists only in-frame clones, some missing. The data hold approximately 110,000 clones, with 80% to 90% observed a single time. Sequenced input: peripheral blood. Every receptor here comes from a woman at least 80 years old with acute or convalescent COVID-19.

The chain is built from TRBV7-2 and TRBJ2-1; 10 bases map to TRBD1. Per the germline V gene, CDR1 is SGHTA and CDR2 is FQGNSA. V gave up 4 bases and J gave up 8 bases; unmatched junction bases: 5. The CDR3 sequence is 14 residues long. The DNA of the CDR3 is TGTGCCAGCAGCTCCGGACAGGGGGGACATGAGCAGTTCTTC. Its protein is CASSSGQGGHEQFF.

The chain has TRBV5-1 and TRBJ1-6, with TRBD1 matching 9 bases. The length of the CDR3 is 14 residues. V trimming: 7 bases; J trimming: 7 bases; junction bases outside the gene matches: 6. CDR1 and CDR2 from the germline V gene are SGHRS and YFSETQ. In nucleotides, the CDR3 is TGCGCCAGCTCAAGGACAGGGGAAAATTCACCCCTCCACTTT. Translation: CASSRTGENSPLHF. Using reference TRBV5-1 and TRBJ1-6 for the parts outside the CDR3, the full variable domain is KAGVTQTPRYLIKTRGQQVTLSCSPISGHRSVSWYQQTPGQGLQFLFEYFSETQRNKGNFPGRFSGRQFSNSRSEMNVSTLELGDSALYLCASSRTGENSPLHFGNGTRLTVT.

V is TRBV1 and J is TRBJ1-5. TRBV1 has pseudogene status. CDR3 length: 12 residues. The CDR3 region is CTSSQGSQPQHF. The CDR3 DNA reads TGCACCAGCAGCCAAGGGAGTCAGCCCCAGCATTTT.

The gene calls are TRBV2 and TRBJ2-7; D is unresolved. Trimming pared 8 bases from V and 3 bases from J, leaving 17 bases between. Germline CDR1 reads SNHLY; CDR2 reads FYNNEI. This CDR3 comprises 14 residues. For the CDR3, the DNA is TGTGCCAGCCTCTTTGTTGCGTCGGGCTACGAGCAGTACTTC. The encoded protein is CASLFVASGYEQYF.

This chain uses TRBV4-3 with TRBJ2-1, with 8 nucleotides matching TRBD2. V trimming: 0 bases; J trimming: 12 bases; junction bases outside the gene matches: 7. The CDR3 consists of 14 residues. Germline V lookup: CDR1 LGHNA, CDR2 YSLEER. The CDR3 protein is CASSQDNFAGGQFF. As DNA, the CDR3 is TGCGCCAGCAGCCAAGATAACTTTGCGGGGGGGCAGTTCTTC.

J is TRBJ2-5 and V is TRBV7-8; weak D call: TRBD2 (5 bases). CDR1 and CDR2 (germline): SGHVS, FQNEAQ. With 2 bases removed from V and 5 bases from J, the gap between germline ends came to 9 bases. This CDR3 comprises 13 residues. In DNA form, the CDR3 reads TGTGCCAGCAGCTTAACTAGTAGCGAGACCCAGTACTTC. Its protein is CASSLTSSETQYF.

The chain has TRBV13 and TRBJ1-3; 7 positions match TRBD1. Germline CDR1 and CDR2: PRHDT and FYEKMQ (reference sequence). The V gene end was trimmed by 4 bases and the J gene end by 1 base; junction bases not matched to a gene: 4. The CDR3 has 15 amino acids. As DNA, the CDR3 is TGTGCCAGCAGCTCCACAGGGGTATCTGGAAACACCATATATTTT. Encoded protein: CASSSTGVSGNTIYF.

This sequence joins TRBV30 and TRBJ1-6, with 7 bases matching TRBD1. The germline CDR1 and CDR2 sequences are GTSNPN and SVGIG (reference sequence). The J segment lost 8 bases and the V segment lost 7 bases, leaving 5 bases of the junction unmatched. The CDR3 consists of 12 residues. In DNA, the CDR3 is TGTGCCTTGCAGGGGGTTGATTCACCCCTCCACTTT. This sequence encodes CALQGVDSPLHF.

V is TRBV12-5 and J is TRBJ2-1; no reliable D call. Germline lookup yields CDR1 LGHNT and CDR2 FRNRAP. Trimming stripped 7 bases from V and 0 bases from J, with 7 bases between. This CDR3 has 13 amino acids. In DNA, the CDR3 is TGTGCTAGTGAAACAAGCTCCTACAATGAGCAGTTCTTC. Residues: CASETSSYNEQFF.

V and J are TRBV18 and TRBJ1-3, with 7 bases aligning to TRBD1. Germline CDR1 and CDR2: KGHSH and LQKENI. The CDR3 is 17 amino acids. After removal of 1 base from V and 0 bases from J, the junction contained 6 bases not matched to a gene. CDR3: CASSPRMTGSSGNTIYF. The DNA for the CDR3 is TGTGCCAGCTCACCACGAATGACAGGGAGCTCTGGAAACACCATATATTTT.

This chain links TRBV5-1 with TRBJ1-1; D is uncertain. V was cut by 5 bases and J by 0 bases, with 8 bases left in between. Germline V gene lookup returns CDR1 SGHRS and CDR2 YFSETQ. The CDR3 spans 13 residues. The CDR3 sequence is CASRPALNTEAFF. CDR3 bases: TGCGCCAGCAGACCAGCGTTGAACACTGAAGCTTTCTTT.

The CDR3 nucleotides read TGTGCCAGTCAAGGAAGGGGGCTTGGCTATGGCTACACCTTC. Translated: CASQGRGLGYGYTF. The chain is built from TRBV19 and TRBJ1-2, with 7 bases identical to TRBD1. The J segment lost 4 bases and the V segment lost 8 bases, leaving 10 bases of the junction unmatched. The germline gives CDR1 LNHDA, CDR2 SQIVND (reference sequence). The CDR3 has 14 amino acids.

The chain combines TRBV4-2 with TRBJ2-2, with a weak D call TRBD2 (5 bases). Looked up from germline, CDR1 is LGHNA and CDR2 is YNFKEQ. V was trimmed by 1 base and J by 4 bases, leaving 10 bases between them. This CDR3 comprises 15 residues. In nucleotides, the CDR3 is TGTGCCAGCAGCCAAGTTACTAGTCCCACCGGGGAGCTGTTTTTT. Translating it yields CASSQVTSPTGELFF.

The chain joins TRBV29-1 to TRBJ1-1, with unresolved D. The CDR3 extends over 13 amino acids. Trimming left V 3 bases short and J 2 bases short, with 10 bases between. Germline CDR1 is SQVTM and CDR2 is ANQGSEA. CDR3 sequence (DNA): TGCAGCGTTGATCAGGTCCGAAACACTGAAGCTTTCTTT. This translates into CSVDQVRNTEAFF.

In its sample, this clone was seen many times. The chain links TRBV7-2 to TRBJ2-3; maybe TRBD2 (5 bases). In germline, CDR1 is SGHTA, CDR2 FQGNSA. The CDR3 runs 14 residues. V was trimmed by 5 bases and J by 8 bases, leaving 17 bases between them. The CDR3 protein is CASSTGLTPSTQYF. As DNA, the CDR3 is TGTGCCAGCAGCACTGGACTTACTCCTTCTACGCAGTATTTT. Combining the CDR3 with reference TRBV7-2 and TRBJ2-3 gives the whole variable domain GAGVSQSPSNKVTEKGKDVELRCDPISGHTALYWYRQSLGQGLEFLIYFQGNSAPDKSGLPSDRFSAERTGGSVSTLTIQRTQQEDSAVYLCASSTGLTPSTQYFGPGTRLTVL.

The CDR3 loop reads CASSPPAGGYNEQFF. Written as DNA, the CDR3 is TGTGCCAGCAGCCCCCCGGCAGGGGGCTACAATGAGCAGTTCTTC. This chain connects TRBV5-6 to TRBJ2-1; 7 bases match TRBD1. Losses at the gene ends were 4 bases for V and 3 bases for J; bases not matched to a gene: 7. This CDR3 spans 15 amino acids. Germline V CDR1 and CDR2: SGHDT, YYEEEE.

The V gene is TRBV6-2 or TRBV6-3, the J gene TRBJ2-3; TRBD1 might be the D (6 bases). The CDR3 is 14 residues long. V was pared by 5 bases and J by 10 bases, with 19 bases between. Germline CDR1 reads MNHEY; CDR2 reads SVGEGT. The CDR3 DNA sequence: TGTGCCAGCAGTAGACAGTGGGACAAGGCGGCGCAGTATTTT. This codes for CASSRQWDKAAQYF.

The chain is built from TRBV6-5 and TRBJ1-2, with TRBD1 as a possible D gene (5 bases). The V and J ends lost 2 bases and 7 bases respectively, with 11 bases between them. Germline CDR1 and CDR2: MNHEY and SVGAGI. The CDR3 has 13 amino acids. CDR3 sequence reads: CASSYGGRGGYTF. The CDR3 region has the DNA TGTGCCAGCAGTTACGGAGGGAGGGGTGGCTACACCTTC.